The sequence of this T cell receptor beta chain was determined in a study of OX40 agonist ivuxolimab in advanced cancers. For the study at large: Two cutaneous melanoma patients and one hepatocellular carcinoma patient, three in all, had partial responses. General study results and limits: Some nonresponders likewise displayed low normalized T-cell clonal expansion.

Some clones are missing from TCRdb's copy, which holds only in-frame ones; the method was immunoSEQ multiplex PCR. Here the sample spans about 68,000 clones, under 90% being singletons. The CDR3 runs to 14 residues. Germline CDR1 and CDR2: SGHTA and FQGNSA. Unmatched junction bases numbered 5, after V lost 7 bases and J lost 1 base. Worth noting for this clone: Its cognate antigen is unknown.

Exclusion applied to patients with autoimmune disease history or systemic immunosuppression. Baseline was the first blood sampling point, followed by cycle 4 day 1 and cycle 7 day 1. The source is an adult with an advanced solid tumor such as melanoma, head and neck, liver or kidney cancer. The V gene is TRBV7-2, the J gene TRBJ1-1; 8 bases fit TRBD1. The sequencing here drew on CD4+ or CD8+ T cells sorted from blood, taken in a trial of the OX40 agonist ivuxolimab. CDR3 sequence: CASTLDRGNTEAFF. In DNA, the CDR3 is TGTGCCAGCACCCTCGACAGGGGGAACACTGAAGCTTTCTTT.